These T cell receptor beta chains were read from a single sample in a study of T cell responses to AZD1222 COVID-19 vaccine. The table came from immunoSEQ multiplex PCR; TCRdb's copy has only in-frame clones and leaves some out. The data show around 99,000 clones, more than 70% seen once. The sample consisted of peripheral blood, taken 28 days after the second AZD1222 dose. These TCRs come from an adult who received the AZD1222 COVID-19 vaccine. Both conserved end residues are part of each CDR3. D genes are given only for firm matches. Only part of the rows carry a size: once, few, many, or a class if the clone is expanded.

>TRBV7-9|.|TRBJ2-4|TRBD2
CASSSVGTTNIQYF
TGTGCCAGCAGCTCGGTGGGGACTACCAACATTCAGTACTTC
>TRBV6-2/TRBV6-3|once|TRBJ2-7|TRBD1
CASSSHTPDREYEQYF
TGTGCCAGCAGTTCCCACACCCCAGACAGGGAGTACGAGCAGTACTTC
>TRBV18|.|TRBJ1-2|.
CASSPQGNDGYTF
TGTGCCAGCTCACCACAGGGGAACGATGGCTACACCTTC
>TRBV27|few|TRBJ1-2|.
CASSLNTGAGIQSGYTF
TGTGCCAGCAGTTTAAACACGGGAGCGGGGATACAGTCTGGCTACACCTTC
>TRBV19|.|TRBJ2-7|.
CASSIYSGYEQYF
TGTGCCAGTAGTATATATTCCGGCTACGAGCAGTACTTC
>TRBV7-3|.|TRBJ2-1|.
CASSLLGRDVEQFF
TGTGCCAGCAGCTTACTCGGGAGAGATGTGGAGCAGTTCTTC
>TRBV2|.|TRBJ1-5|TRBD1
CASRPQGGTNQPQHF
TGTGCCAGCAGGCCCCAGGGGGGAACCAATCAGCCCCAGCATTTT
>TRBV6-4|.|TRBJ1-5|.
CASSDNSNQPQHF
TGTGCCAGCAGTGACAATAGCAATCAGCCCCAGCATTTT
>TRBV7-9|.|TRBJ1-2|.
CASSLSGFNGYTF
TGTGCCAGCAGCTTATCGGGATTCAATGGCTACACCTTC
>TRBV6-1|.|TRBJ1-5|.
CASSEFYRANQPQHF
TGTGCCAGCAGTGAGTTTTACAGGGCCAATCAGCCCCAGCATTTT
>TRBV6-5|.|TRBJ1-2|.
CASRTTGVYGYTF
TGTGCCAGCAGGACTACAGGAGTTTATGGCTACACCTTC
>TRBV18|.|TRBJ1-2|.
CASSLDGGPYGYTF
TGTGCCAGCTCACTTGATGGGGGTCCCTATGGCTACACCTTC
>TRBV4-1|.|TRBJ1-4|.
CASSPFSKANEKLFF
TGCGCCAGCAGCCCATTCAGCAAGGCTAATGAAAAACTGTTTTTT
>TRBV9|.|TRBJ2-1|TRBD2
CASSAAGGPGNEQFF
TGTGCCAGCAGCGCCGCGGGGGGGCCAGGGAATGAGCAGTTCTTC
>TRBV29-1|.|TRBJ1-1|.
CSVARATEAFF
TGCAGCGTCGCCCGGGCCACTGAAGCTTTCTTT
>TRBV19|.|TRBJ1-1|.
CASSIVGLGDTLNTEAFF
TGTGCCAGTAGTATAGTTGGTTTAGGGGACACATTGAACACTGAAGCTTTCTTT
>TRBV30|.|TRBJ2-2|.
CARRATGELFF
TGTGCCAGGAGGGCTACCGGGGAGCTGTTTTTT
>TRBV14|.|TRBJ1-3|.
CASSEAAFNTIYF
TGTGCCAGCAGCGAGGCAGCGTTTAACACCATATATTTT
>TRBV30|.|TRBJ1-4|.
CAWSSRFPYRAATNEKLFF
TGTGCCTGGAGTTCCCGATTCCCGTACAGGGCCGCAACTAATGAAAAACTGTTTTTT
>TRBV6-6|once|TRBJ2-1|.
CASCLRVSYNEQFF
TGTGCCAGCTGTCTACGGGTCTCCTACAATGAGCAGTTCTTC
>TRBV18|.|TRBJ2-7|.
CASSPTGTPYEQYF
TGTGCCAGCTCACCCACTGGCACCCCCTACGAGCAGTACTTC
>TRBV6-4|few|TRBJ1-1|TRBD1
CASSRQGGMNTEAFF
TGTGCCAGTTCCAGACAGGGGGGGATGAACACTGAAGCTTTCTTT
>TRBV2|.|TRBJ1-5|.
CASSEWGSNQPQHF
TGTGCCAGCAGTGAATGGGGTAGCAATCAGCCCCAGCATTTT
>TRBV5-4|.|TRBJ1-6|.
CASSFSLTDSPLHF
TGTGCCAGCAGCTTCTCACTAACTGATTCACCCCTCCACTTT
>TRBV7-2|.|TRBJ1-1|.
CASSATGNTEAFF
TGTGCCAGCAGCGCCACGGGGAACACTGAAGCTTTCTTT
>TRBV6-2/TRBV6-3|.|TRBJ1-1|.
CASSPNTEAFF
TGTGCCAGCAGCCCAAACACTGAAGCTTTCTTT
>TRBV9|.|TRBJ1-6|.
CASSEGFGALHF
TGTGCCAGCAGCGAGGGGTTTGGGGCCCTCCACTTT
>TRBV28|.|TRBJ1-2|.
CASSPGGRYYGYTF
TGTGCCAGCAGTCCCGGAGGGCGATACTATGGCTACACCTTC
>TRBV28|once|TRBJ2-7|TRBD1
CASSPLTGGTYEQYF
TGTGCCAGCAGTCCCCTGACAGGGGGGACCTACGAGCAGTACTTC
>TRBV27|once|TRBJ1-1|.
CASSLSGHMNTEAFF
TGTGCCAGCAGTTTATCCGGACATATGAACACTGAAGCTTTCTTT
>TRBV6-4|few|TRBJ2-2|.
CASSDGSTNTGELFF
TGTGCCAGCAGTGACGGCTCTACGAACACCGGGGAGCTGTTTTTT
>TRBV24-1|once|TRBJ2-3|.
CATSDRDTDTQYF
TGTGCCACCAGTGATAGAGACACAGATACGCAGTATTTT
>TRBV7-9|.|TRBJ1-2|TRBD1
CAILQGWYGYTF
TGTGCCATTCTACAGGGGTGGTATGGCTACACCTTC
>TRBV27|.|TRBJ1-1|.
CASSLGSGGNEAFF
TGTGCCAGCAGTTTAGGGTCAGGAGGGAACGAAGCTTTCTTT
>TRBV5-1|.|TRBJ2-1|.
CASSLRNNEQFF
TGCGCCAGCAGCTTGAGGAACAATGAGCAGTTCTTC
>TRBV6-5|.|TRBJ2-5|.
CASSHRDLGTQYF
TGTGCCAGCAGCCACCGGGACCTTGGGACCCAGTACTTC
>TRBV6-5|.|TRBJ2-1|TRBD2
CASSPGLAGYNEQFF
TGTGCCAGCAGCCCCGGACTAGCGGGTTACAATGAGCAGTTCTTC
>TRBV6-6|.|TRBJ2-5|.
CASMWSGNQETQYF
TGTGCCAGCATGTGGTCGGGAAACCAAGAGACCCAGTACTTC
>TRBV10-3|.|TRBJ2-5|TRBD1
CAIRGGTGETQYF
TGTGCCATCAGGGGGGGGACAGGGGAGACCCAGTACTTC
>TRBV7-8|.|TRBJ1-4|.
CASSGGGRAYNEKLFF
TGTGCCAGCAGCGGCGGCGGCAGGGCCTATAATGAAAAACTGTTTTTT
>TRBV6-1|.|TRBJ1-1|.
CASSENSANTEAFF
TGTGCCAGCAGTGAAAACAGCGCGAACACTGAAGCTTTCTTT
>TRBV3-1/TRBV3-2|.|TRBJ2-1|TRBD2
CASSQEGGNEQFF
TGTGCCAGCAGCCAAGAGGGGGGGAATGAGCAGTTCTTC
>TRBV4-2|once|TRBJ2-1|TRBD2
CASSQDGASGEQFF
TGTGCCAGCAGCCAAGATGGGGCTAGCGGGGAGCAGTTCTTC
>TRBV6-5|.|TRBJ1-2|.
CASSFGGRYGYTF
TGTGCCAGCAGTTTTGGAGGGCGCTATGGCTACACCTTC
>TRBV5-1|.|TRBJ1-4|.
CASSLGQGNEKLFF
TGCGCCAGCAGCTTGGGGCAGGGCAATGAAAAACTGTTTTTT
>TRBV29-1|.|TRBJ2-1|.
CTIWDWTYNEQFF
TGCACCATATGGGACTGGACCTACAATGAGCAGTTCTTC
>TRBV7-6|.|TRBJ2-1|TRBD2
CASSYGTSGRAESYNEQFF
TGTGCCAGCAGCTATGGGACTAGCGGGAGGGCAGAATCCTACAATGAGCAGTTCTTC
>TRBV29-1|.|TRBJ2-2|TRBD1
CSVVGTGPNTGELFF
TGCAGCGTTGTAGGGACAGGGCCGAACACCGGGGAGCTGTTTTTT
>TRBV7-3|.|TRBJ1-2|.
CASSFGATGYGYTF
TGTGCCAGCAGCTTCGGGGCAACGGGCTATGGCTACACCTTC
>TRBV5-4|.|TRBJ2-7|.
CASSVQGGKYEQYF
TGTGCCAGCAGCGTTCAGGGGGGGAAGTACGAGCAGTACTTC